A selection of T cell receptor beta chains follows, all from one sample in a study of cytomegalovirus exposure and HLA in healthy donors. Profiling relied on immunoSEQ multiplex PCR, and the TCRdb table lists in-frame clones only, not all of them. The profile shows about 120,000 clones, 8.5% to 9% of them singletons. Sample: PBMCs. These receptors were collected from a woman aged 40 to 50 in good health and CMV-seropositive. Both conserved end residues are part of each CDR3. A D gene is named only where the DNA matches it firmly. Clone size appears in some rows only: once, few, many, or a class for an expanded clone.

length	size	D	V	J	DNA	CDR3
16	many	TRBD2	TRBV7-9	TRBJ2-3	TGTGCCAGCAGCTTGGGGGGGGACCTAAGGGCAGATACGCAGTATTTT	CASSLGGDLRADTQYF
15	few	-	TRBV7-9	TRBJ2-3	TGTGCCAGCACCCTTATGATGGGCGTCCGGGATACGCAGTATTTT	CASTLMMGVRDTQYF
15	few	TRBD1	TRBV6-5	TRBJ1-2	TGTGCCAGCAGCTCAGCCGGGACAGGGGCTCGTGGCTACACCTTC	CASSSAGTGARGYTF
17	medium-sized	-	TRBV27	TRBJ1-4	TGTGCCAGCAGTCAGATGGGGGCAAAAGGTAAGGTTGAAAAACTGTTTTTT	CASSQMGAKGKVEKLFF
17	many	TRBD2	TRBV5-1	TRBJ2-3	TGCGCCAGCAGCTTGGGGCCGGAGGCTAGCGGGTCAGATACGCAGTATTTT	CASSLGPEASGSDTQYF
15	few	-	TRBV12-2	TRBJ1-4	TGTGCAAGTCGCCTTCAGGGGGCAACTAATGAAAAACTGTTTTTT	CASRLQGATNEKLFF
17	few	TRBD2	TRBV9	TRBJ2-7	TGTGCCAGCAGCGTAGCTCGTAGCGGGGGCGACCTCTACGAGCAGTACTTC	CASSVARSGGDLYEQYF
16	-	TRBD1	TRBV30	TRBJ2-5	TGTGCCTGGAGTGTACGGGACAGAGAGTACCAAGAGACCCAGTACTTC	CAWSVRDREYQETQYF
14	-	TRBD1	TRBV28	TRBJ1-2	TGTGCCAGCAGTACACAGGGGGCAGGTTATGGCTACACCTTC	CASSTQGAGYGYTF
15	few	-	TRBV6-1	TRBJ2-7	TGTGCCAGCTCCACCCCCGGGACACCGTCCTACGAGCAGTACTTC	CASSTPGTPSYEQYF
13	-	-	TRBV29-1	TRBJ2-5	TGCAGCGTTGAAGCCCAGGGGCAAGAGACCCAGTACTTC	CSVEAQGQETQYF
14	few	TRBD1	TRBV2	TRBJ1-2	TGTGCCAGCAGTGAATGGGGGACAGGGTCTGGCTACACCTTC	CASSEWGTGSGYTF
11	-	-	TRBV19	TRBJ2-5	TGTGCCAGTAGTATAGGCGGGACCCAGTACTTC	CASSIGGTQYF
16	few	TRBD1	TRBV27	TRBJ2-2	TGTGCCAGCAGTTGGGACAGGGGGCGGAACACCGGGGAGCTGTTTTTT	CASSWDRGRNTGELFF
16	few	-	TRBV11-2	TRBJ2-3	TGTGCCAGCAGCCCCCTCCTGACAGGACGCACAGATACGCAGTATTTT	CASSPLLTGRTDTQYF
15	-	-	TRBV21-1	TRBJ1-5	TGTGCCAGCAGCAAATTCGAGGGGGCAGGGCAGCCCCAGCATTTT	CASSKFEGAGQPQHF
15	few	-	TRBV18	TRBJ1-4	TGTGCCAGCTCACCACCGGGGGGAGCGATTGAAAAACTGTTTTTT	CASSPPGGAIEKLFF
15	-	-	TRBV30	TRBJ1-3	TGTGCCTGGACCCGCGACAGTTCATCCGGAAACACCATATATTTT	CAWTRDSSSGNTIYF
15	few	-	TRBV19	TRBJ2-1	TGTGCCAGTAGTATGGGCGACAGGCCTTACAATGAGCAGTTCTTC	CASSMGDRPYNEQFF
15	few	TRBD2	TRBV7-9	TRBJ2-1	TGTGCCAGCAGCGTAGCGGGGGGGCCGTTCAATGAGCAGTTCTTC	CASSVAGGPFNEQFF
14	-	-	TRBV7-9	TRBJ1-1	TGTGCCAGCAGCGCACCTCGGGATGGCACTGAAGCTTTCTTT	CASSAPRDGTEAFF
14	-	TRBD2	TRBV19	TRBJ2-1	TGTGCCAGTACTACTAGCGGGGGAGGGAATGAGCAGTTCTTC	CASTTSGGGNEQFF
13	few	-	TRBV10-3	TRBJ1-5	TGTGCCATCAGTGAGGCGGGCAATCAGCCCCAGCATTTT	CAISEAGNQPQHF
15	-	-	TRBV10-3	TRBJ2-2	TGTGCCATCAGCCCCGGGACTGGATACACCGGGGAGCTGTTTTTT	CAISPGTGYTGELFF
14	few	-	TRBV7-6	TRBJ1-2	TGTGCCAGCAGCCGAGAGACGGCAGGATATGGCTACACCTTC	CASSRETAGYGYTF
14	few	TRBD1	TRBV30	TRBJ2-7	TGTGCCTGGAGGAGGACAGGGAGCTCCTACGAGCAGTACTTC	CAWRRTGSSYEQYF
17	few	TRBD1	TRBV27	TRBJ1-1	TGTGCCAGCAGTTTATCGGCAACAGGGGCGCCGAACATTGAAGCTTTCTTT	CASSLSATGAPNIEAFF
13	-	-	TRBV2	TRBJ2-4	TGTGCCAGCATAGCAGGGGTAAAAAACATTCAGTACTTC	CASIAGVKNIQYF
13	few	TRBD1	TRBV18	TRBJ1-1	TGTGCCAGCTCAACCGGACAGGGGGCCGAAGCTTTCTTT	CASSTGQGAEAFF
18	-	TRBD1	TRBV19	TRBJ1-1	TGTGCCAGTAGTACCGCTCCTCGGACAGGAATATTGAACACTGAAGCTTTCTTT	CASSTAPRTGILNTEAFF
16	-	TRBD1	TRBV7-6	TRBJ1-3	TGTGCCAGCAGCCCCGGGACAGGGACCCTAGGAAACACCATATATTTT	CASSPGTGTLGNTIYF
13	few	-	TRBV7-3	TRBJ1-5	TGTGCCAGCAGCCTCATACGGGGTCAGCCCCAGCATTTT	CASSLIRGQPQHF
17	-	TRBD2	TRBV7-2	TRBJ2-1	TGTGCCAGCTCAAGGGGCAGCGCGGGACTACTATCCAATGAGCAGTTCTTC	CASSRGSAGLLSNEQFF
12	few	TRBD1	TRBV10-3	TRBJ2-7	TGTGCCAGTTGGGACAGAGAATACGAGCAGTACTTC	CASWDREYEQYF
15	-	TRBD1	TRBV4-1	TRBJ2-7	TGCGCCAGCAGCCGTGGACAGGGGCCTTCCTACGAGCAGTACTTC	CASSRGQGPSYEQYF
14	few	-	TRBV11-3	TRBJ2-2	TGTGCCAGCAGCTGGGGGCTGTACACCGGGGAGCTGTTTTTT	CASSWGLYTGELFF
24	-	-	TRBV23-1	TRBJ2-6	TGCGCCAGCAGTCAATCGACGAAAGACTTCCGAACAGGGTTGGGTACAACTGGGGCCAACGTCCTGACTTTC	CASSQSTKDFRTGLGTTGANVLTF
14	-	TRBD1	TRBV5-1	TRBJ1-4	TGCGCCAGCCGAACAGGGGCAACTAATGAAAAACTGTTTTTT	CASRTGATNEKLFF
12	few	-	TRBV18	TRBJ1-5	TGTGCCAGCTCACCAGCCGGTCAGCCCCAGCATTTT	CASSPAGQPQHF
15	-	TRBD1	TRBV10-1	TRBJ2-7	TGCGCCAGCAGTGAGTCCGAGACAGGGAGCTACGAGCAGTACTTC	CASSESETGSYEQYF
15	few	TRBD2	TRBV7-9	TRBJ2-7	TGTGCCAGCAGCCGTGAGCGGGGTACCCCTATGGAGCAGTACTTC	CASSRERGTPMEQYF
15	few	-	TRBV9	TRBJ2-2	TGTGCCAGCAGCGCCAGCAGGGTGAACACCGGGGAGCTGTTTTTT	CASSASRVNTGELFF
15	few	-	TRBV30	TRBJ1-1	TGTGCCTGGAGTGTAGCGGGCCAACCGAACACTGAAGCTTTCTTT	CAWSVAGQPNTEAFF